A single T cell receptor (beta chain) is shown here with its context. No antigen is known for it. The CDR3 runs to 12 residues. CDR1 and CDR2 from the germline V gene are SGHTA and FQGNSA. Trimming removed 7 bases at V and 7 bases at J, with 13 bases between. The data stem from a study of blood T cells in healthy people across ages. Study outcomes and limitations: Both naive CD4+ cell counts and diversity were greater in long-lived donors than in aged donors.

Drawing of peripheral blood yielded roughly 9.8 milliliters from each donor. Every sample gave at least 5.5 micrograms of total RNA when it was extracted. A second roughly 7 to 11 cycle PCR used barcoded and J-beta primers. TCRdb re-called the 5' RACE reads through MiXCR, storing one row per CDR3 protein. The sample lists more than 900,000 distinct CDR3 sequences; under 35% were seen once. The sample was also linked to a second study, of T cells of mothers and their children. In that study: A few healthy Caucasian mothers gave samples, and so did their six children.

The receptor comes from a woman in her 40s in good health. The chain is built from TRBV7-2 and TRBJ1-2; unclear D gene. Source material: blood. The CDR3 coding sequence is TGTGCCAGCACCCCAGGCGTTCCTGGCTACACCTTC. Translated, it gives CASTPGVPGYTF.